This T cell receptor beta chain was observed in a study of T-cell memory formation after mild COVID-19. With regard to this clonotype: Antigen: not known.

Study results and limitations: The authors left the SARS-CoV-2 specificity of second-wave clones peaking on day 37 unconfirmed. Cross-reactive memory apparently joined, as some responding clones appeared in pre-infection memory.

V lost 7 bases to trimming and J lost 7 bases, with 11 bases between them. The CDR3 is made up of 10 amino acids. Germline V gives CDR1 SQVTM, CDR2 ANQGSEA. TCRdb itself ran the 5' RACE reads through MiXCR, one entry per CDR3 protein. This table has around 430,000 distinct CDR3 sequences, more than 15% appearing once. The sample comprised PBMCs or a T cell subset sorted from them (not recorded which). The gene calls are TRBV29-1 and TRBJ2-7, with unresolved D. The source of this sequence is a man aged 18-30 years who had mild COVID-19 (a few samples of this study predate the infection). Cell type and time point are not known. This CDR3 is CSDTLAEQYF. As DNA, the CDR3 is TGCAGCGATACTCTGGCAGAGCAGTACTTC.